This T cell receptor beta chain was sequenced for a study of cytomegalovirus exposure and HLA in healthy donors. Study conclusions and caveats: According to an earlier analysis, most TCR beta V segments yielded productive rearrangements about 87% or about 30% of the time. Trimming of TCR beta V- and J-genes showed a link, identified in a later analysis, to a missense DCLRE1C variant. In vitro assays verified that three CMV-associated chains recognized CMV antigens specifically.

For this clone: Its antigen is not identified.

The PCR contained 60 Vbeta and 13 Jbeta primers. Clones were sequenced by immunoSEQ multiplex PCR, and TCRdb holds only the in-frame ones, with some missing. The repertoire includes 75,000 to 100,000 clones, 70% to 80% of them detected once, and over 15% sits in the top ten. The V end lost 6 bases, the J end lost 6 bases, and 15 bases lay between the germline ends. Germline-derived CDR1 and CDR2 are SGHAT and FQNNGV. The CDR3 has 13 residues. The sequencing sample was made of PBMCs. The chain uses TRBV11-2 and TRBJ2-7; D unresolved. This clonotype was sampled from a man aged 55 to 70 in good health and CMV-seropositive. CDR3 in DNA: TGTGCCAGCAGACGCACGGAGATGCGCGAGCAGTACTTC. It encodes CASRRTEMREQYF.